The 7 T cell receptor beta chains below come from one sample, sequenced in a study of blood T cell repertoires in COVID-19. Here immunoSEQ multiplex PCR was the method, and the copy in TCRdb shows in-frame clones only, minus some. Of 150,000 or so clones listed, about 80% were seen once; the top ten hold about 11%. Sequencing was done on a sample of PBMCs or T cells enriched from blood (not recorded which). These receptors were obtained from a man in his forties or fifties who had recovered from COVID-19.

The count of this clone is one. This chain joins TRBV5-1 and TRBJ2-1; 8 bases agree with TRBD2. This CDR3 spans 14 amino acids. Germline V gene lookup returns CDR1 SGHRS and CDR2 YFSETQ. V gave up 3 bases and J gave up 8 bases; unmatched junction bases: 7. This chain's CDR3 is CASSSRTSSDEQFF. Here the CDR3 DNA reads TGCGCCAGCAGCTCTCGGACTAGCAGCGATGAGCAGTTCTTC.

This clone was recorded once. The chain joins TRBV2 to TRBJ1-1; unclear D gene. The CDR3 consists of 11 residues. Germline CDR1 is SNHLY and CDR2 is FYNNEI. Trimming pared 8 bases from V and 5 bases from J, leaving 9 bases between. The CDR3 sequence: CASPAGTEAFF. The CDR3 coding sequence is TGTGCCAGCCCAGCAGGTACTGAAGCTTTCTTT.

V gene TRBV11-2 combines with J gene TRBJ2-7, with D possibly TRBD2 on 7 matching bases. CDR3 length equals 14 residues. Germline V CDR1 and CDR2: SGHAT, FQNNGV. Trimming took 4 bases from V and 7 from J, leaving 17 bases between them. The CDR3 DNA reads TGTGCCAGCAGCTCCTCTAGGGGGGGCGGGGAGCAGTACTTC. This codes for CASSSSRGGGEQYF. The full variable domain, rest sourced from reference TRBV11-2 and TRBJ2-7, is EAGVAQSPRYKIIEKRQSVAFWCNPISGHATLYWYQQILGQGPKLLIQFQNNGVVDDSQLPKDRFSAERLKGVDSTLKIQPAKLEDSAVYLCASSSSRGGGEQYFGPGTRLTVT.

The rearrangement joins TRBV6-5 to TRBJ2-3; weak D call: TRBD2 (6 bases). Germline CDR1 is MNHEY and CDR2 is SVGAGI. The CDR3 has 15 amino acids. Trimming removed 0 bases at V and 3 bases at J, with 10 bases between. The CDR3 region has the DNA TGTGCCAGCAGTTACTCCGCGGGGCGGACAGATACGCAGTATTTT. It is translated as CASSYSAGRTDTQYF.

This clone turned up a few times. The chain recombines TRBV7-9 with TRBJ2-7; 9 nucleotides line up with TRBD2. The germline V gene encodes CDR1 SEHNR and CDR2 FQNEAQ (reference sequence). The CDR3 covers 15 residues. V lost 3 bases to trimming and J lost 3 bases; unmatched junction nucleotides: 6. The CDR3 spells CASSFASSGDYEQYF. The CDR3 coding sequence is TGTGCCAGCAGCTTCGCCTCTAGCGGGGACTACGAGCAGTACTTC.

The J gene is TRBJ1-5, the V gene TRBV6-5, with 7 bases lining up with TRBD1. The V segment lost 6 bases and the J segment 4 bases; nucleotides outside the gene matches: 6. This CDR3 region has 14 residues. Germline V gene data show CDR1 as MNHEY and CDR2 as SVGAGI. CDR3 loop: CASRKTGRNQPQHF. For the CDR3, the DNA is TGTGCCAGCAGAAAGACAGGGCGGAATCAGCCCCAGCATTTT.

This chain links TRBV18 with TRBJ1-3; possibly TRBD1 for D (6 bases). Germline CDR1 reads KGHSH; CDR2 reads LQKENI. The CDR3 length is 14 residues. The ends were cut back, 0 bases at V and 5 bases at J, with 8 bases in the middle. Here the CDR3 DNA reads TGTGCCAGCTCACCACCCGGACAGCGAAACACCATATATTTT. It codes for CASSPPGQRNTIYF.